The present entry profiles one T cell receptor (beta chain) with its context. Subsets obtained from CD4+ cells comprised CD45RA+ naive and CD45RA-negative memory cells. The sample belongs to a study of shared clonotypes between healthy human individuals. Unmatched junction bases numbered 9, after V lost 6 bases and J lost 3 bases. Germline CDR1 MNHEY, CDR2 SMNVEV (reference sequence). This CDR3 contains 16 residues. Profiled with immunoSEQ multiplex PCR; TCRdb holds only in-frame clones, not every one. The sample contains about 660,000 clones, about 74% of which appear only once. The source is a woman aged 30 to 39 in good health. The specimen sequenced was memory CD4+ T cells sorted from blood. Subset here: CD45RA-negative fraction. The genes are TRBV27 and TRBJ2-7; 12 bases fit TRBD2. The CDR3 sequence: CASRRTSGTLYYEQYF. DNA of the CDR3: TGTGCCAGCAGACGGACTAGCGGGACCCTATACTACGAGCAGTACTTC.